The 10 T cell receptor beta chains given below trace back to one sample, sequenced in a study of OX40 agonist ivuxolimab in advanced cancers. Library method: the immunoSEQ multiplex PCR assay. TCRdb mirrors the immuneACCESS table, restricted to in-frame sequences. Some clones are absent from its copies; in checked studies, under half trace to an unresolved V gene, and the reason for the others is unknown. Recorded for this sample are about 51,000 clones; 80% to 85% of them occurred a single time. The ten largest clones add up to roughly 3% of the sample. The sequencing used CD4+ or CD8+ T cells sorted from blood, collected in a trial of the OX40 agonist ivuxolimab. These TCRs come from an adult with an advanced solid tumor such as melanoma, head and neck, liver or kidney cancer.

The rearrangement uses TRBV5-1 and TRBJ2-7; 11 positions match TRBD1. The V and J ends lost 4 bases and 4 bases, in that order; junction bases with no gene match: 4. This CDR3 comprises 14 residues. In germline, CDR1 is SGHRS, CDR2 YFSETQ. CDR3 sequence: CASSPDRGRYEQYF. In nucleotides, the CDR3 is TGCGCCAGCAGCCCGGACAGGGGGCGGTACGAGCAGTACTTC.

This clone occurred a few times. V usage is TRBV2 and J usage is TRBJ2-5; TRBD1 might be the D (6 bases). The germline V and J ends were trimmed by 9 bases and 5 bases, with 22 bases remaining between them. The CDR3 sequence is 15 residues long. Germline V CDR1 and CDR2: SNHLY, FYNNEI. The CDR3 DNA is TGTGCCAGTTATCAGGGGCGCGGTGGGAGCGAGACCCAGTACTTC. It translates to CASYQGRGGSETQYF. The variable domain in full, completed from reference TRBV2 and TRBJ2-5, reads EPEVTQTPSHQVTQMGQEVILRCVPISNHLYFYWYRQILGQKVEFLVSFYNNEISEKSEIFDDQFSVERPDGSNFTLKIRSTKLEDSAMYFCASYQGRGGSETQYFGPGTRLLVL.

CDR3 protein: CASSGIALLAGGLRAAGELFF. The CDR3 DNA is TGTGCCAGCAGCGGGATCGCCCTACTAGCGGGGGGACTTCGTGCCGCCGGGGAGCTGTTTTTT. The chain has TRBV9 and TRBJ2-2; 12 bases agree with TRBD2. V lost 3 bases and J lost 6; bases outside the gene matches: 21. There are 21 residues in the CDR3. Germline CDR1 SGDLS, CDR2 YYNGEE.

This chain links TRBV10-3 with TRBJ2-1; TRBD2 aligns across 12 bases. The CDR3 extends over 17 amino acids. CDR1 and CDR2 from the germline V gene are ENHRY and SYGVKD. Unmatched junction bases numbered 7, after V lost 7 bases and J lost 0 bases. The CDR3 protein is CAIKSLAGGSSYNEQFF. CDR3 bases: TGTGCCATCAAAAGCCTAGCGGGGGGGTCCTCCTACAATGAGCAGTTCTTC.

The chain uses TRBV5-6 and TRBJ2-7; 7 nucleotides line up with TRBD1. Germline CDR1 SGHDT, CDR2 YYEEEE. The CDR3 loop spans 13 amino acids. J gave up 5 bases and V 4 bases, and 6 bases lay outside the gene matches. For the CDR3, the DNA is TGTGCCAGCAGCCGACAGGGTGTCCACGAGCAGTACTTC. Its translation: CASSRQGVHEQYF.

In DNA, the CDR3 is TGTGCCAGTAGTCCGTCCGGGACTAGCGGATCCTACGAGCAGTACTTC. Protein: CASSPSGTSGSYEQYF. The gene calls are TRBV19 and TRBJ2-7; 11 bases line up with TRBD2. CDR1 and CDR2 (germline): LNHDA, SQIVND (reference sequence). With V trimmed by 5 bases and J by 1 base, 7 bases remained unmatched. This CDR3 has 16 residues.

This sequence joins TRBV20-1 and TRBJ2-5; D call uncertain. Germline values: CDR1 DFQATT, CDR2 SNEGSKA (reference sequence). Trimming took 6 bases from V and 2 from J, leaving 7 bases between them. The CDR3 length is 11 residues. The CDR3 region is CSAPLQETQYF. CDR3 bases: TGCAGTGCACCCCTACAAGAGACCCAGTACTTC.

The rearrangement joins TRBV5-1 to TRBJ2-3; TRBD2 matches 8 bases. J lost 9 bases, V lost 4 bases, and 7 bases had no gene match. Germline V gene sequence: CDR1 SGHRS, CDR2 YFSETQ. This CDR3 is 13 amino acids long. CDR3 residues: CASSPTTSGTQYF. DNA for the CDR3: TGCGCCAGCAGCCCCACAACTAGCGGAACGCAGTATTTT.

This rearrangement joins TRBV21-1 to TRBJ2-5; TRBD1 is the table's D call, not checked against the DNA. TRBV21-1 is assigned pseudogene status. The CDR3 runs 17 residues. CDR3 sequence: CASSRRTVSSPQETQYF. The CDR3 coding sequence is TGTGCCAGCAGCAGACGGACAGTAAGTAGCCCTCAAGAGACCCAGTACTTC.

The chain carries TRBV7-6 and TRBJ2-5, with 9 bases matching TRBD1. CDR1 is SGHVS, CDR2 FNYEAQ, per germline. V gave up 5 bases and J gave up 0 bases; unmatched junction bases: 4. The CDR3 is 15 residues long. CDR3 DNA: TGTGCCAGCAGCCCGGACAGGGGAAACCAAGAGACCCAGTACTTC. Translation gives CASSPDRGNQETQYF.